The clone carrying this T cell receptor beta chain was picked up one time. These data are taken from a study of blood T cell repertoires in COVID-19. TCRdb's copy holds only in-frame clones and misses some; the assay was immunoSEQ multiplex PCR. The table has tens of thousands of clones, 75% to 90% seen once. The germline gives CDR1 MNHEY, CDR2 SMNVEV (reference sequence). V was trimmed by 7 bases and J by 3 bases, leaving 18 bases between them. This CDR3 contains 15 residues. The sequenced sample was peripheral blood. The clonotype was recovered from a human donor in a cohort sampled during active COVID-19. The gene calls are TRBV27 and TRBJ1-2, with a weak D call TRBD1 (5 bases). The CDR3 coding sequence is TGTGCCAGCAAAGCGATGCGGGGGATTGACTATGGCTACACCTTC. Protein: CASKAMRGIDYGYTF.